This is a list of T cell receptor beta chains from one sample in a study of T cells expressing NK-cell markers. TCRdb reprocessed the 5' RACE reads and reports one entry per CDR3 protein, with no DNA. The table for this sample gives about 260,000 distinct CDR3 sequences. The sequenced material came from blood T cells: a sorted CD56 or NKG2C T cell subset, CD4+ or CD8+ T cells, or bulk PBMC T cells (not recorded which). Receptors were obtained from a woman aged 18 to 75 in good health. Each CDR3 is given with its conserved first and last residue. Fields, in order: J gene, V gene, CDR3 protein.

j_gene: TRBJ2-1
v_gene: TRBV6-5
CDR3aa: CASSYSRGGNEQFF

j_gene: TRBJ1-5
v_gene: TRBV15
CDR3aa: CATRAQSNQPQHF

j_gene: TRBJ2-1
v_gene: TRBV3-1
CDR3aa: CASRPGTSVHEQFF

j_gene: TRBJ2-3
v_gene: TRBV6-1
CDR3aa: CAHSRTDTQYF

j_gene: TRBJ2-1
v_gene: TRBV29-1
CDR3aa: CSVMAGLNTYNEQFF

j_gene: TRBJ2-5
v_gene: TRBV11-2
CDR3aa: CASSPSGLQTQYF

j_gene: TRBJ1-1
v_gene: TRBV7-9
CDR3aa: CASRMNTEAFF

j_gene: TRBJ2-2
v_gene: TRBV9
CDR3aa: CASSVGTARVTGELFF

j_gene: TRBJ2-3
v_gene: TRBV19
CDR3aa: CASSPQRGRTTDTQYF

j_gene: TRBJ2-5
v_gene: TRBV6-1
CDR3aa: CASRAWGDETQYF

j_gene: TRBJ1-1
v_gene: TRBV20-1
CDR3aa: CSARDSVRATMNTEAFF

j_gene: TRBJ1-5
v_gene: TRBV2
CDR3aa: CASSEGSGAQHF

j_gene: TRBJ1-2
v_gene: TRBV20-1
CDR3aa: CSARDPGTLNYGYTF

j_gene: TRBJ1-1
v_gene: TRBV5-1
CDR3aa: CASSPDGNTEAFF

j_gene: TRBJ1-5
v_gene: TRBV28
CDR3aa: CASSPPPYVRSNQPQHF

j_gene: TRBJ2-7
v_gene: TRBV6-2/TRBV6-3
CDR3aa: CASSYGGRVRTYEQYF

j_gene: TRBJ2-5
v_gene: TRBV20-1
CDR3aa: CSASQVISGSKTQYF

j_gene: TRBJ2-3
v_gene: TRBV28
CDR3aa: CASSSGKGGFSADTQYF

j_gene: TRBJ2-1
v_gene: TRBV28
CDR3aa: CASSVAGTSPYNEQFF

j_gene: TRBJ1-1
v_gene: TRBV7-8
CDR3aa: CASSLATGAVVSEAFF

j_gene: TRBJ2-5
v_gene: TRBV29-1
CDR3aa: CSSTGGAETQYF

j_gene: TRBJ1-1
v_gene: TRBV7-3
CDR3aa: CASSLKSGVTEAFF

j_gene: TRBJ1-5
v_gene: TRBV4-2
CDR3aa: CASSQEDGANQPQHF

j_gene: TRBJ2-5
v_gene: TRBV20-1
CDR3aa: CSARPGVETQYF

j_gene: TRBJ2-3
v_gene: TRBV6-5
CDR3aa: CASSYFRAGADTQYF

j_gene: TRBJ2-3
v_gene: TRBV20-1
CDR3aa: CSARQLASSTDTQYF

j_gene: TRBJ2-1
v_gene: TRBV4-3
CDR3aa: CASSIEQGYNEQFF

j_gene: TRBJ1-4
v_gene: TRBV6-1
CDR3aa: CASSSDRDLNEKLFF

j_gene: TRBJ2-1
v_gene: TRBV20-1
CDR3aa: CSARPSYNEQFF

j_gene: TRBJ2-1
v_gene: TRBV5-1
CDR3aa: CASSSNRAFEQFF